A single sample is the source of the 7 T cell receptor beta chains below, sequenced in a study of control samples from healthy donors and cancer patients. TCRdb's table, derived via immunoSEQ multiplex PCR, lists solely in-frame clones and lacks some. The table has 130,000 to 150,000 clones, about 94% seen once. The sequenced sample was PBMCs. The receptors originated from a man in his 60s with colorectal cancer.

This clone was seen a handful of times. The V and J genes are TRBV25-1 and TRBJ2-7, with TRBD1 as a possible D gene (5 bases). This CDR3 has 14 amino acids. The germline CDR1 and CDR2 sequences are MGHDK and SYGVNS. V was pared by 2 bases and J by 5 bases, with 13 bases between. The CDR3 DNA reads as TGTGCCAGCAGTGAAGGATGGGGCCAGGACGAGCAGTACTTC. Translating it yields CASSEGWGQDEQYF.

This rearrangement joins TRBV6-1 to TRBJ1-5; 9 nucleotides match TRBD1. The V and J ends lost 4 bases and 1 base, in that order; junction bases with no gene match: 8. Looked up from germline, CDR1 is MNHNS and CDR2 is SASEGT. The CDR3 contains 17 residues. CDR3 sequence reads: CASSGRDRASSNQPQHF. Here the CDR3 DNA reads TGTGCCAGCAGTGGCCGGGACAGGGCCTCGAGCAATCAGCCCCAGCATTTT.

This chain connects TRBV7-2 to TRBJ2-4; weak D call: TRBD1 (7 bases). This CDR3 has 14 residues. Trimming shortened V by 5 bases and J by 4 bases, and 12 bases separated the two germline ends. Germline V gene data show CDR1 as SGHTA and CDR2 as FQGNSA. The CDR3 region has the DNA TGTGCCAGCAGCCCAGGGGGGCTAAAAAACATTCAGTACTTC. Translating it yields CASSPGGLKNIQYF.

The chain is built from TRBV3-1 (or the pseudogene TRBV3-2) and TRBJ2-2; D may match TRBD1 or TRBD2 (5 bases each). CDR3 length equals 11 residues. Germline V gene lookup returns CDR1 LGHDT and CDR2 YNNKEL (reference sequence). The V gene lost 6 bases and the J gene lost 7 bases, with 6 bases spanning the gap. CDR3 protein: CASSGGGELFF. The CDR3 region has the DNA TGTGCCAGCAGTGGGGGCGGGGAGCTGTTTTTT.

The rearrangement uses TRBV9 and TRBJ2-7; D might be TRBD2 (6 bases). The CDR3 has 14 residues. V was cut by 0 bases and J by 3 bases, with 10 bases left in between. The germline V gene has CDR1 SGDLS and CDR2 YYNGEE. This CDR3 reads CASSVASGGYEQYF. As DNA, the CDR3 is TGTGCCAGCAGCGTAGCTTCCGGGGGCTACGAGCAGTACTTC.

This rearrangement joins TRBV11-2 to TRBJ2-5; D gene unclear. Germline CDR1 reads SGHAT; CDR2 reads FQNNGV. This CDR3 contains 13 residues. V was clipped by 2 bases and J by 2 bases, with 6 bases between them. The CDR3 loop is CASSLIEQETQYF. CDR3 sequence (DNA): TGTGCCAGCAGCTTAATAGAGCAAGAGACCCAGTACTTC.

CDR3 coding DNA: TGTGCCAGCAGCCAGGAAACGACAGGGACCGAGTCCTACAATGAGCAGTTCTTC. Translated, it gives CASSQETTGTESYNEQFF. The V and J genes are TRBV3-1 (or the pseudogene TRBV3-2) and TRBJ2-1; TRBD1 matches at 7 bases. The CDR3 totals 18 residues. Per germline, CDR1 LGHDT and CDR2 YNNKEL (reference sequence). V shed 3 bases and J 1 base; nucleotides not matched to a gene: 12.